This T cell receptor beta chain was profiled in a study of beta chain features in type 1 diabetes. Study-level findings and limits: Moderate yet significant TCRB CDR3 shortening was seen in Type 1 diabetes patients in all four CD4+ subsets.

The entirety of the isolated RNA underwent reverse transcription, so expressed TCRB transcripts were sequenced. Measured with immunoSEQ multiplex PCR; TCRdb has only the in-frame clones, and not every one. Among 200,000 to 300,000 clones, roughly 13% were seen once, and the ten largest hold about 0.018%. Germline V gene data show CDR1 as SEHNR and CDR2 as FQNEAQ (reference sequence). V was cut by 5 bases and J by 7 bases, with 14 bases left in between. The CDR3 totals 13 residues. In regard to this clone: The antigen is not known.

This sequence joins TRBV7-9 and TRBJ1-1, with a tentative D call TRBD1 (5 bases). The sequence derives from a man younger than 45 with type 1 diabetes. The sequenced sample was naive CD4+ T cells from blood. This chain's CDR3 is CASSPQEGLEAFF. Written as DNA, the CDR3 is TGTGCCAGCAGCCCTCAGGAGGGGCTTGAAGCTTTCTTT.